One and the same sample provided the 15 T cell receptor beta chains below, sequenced in a study of T cells expressing NK-cell markers. TCRdb reanalyzed the 5' RACE reads and collapses them to one entry per CDR3 protein, without DNA. The listing records 20,000 to 25,000 distinct CDR3 sequences. The sample was blood T cells: a sorted CD56 or NKG2C T cell subset, CD4+ or CD8+ T cells, or bulk PBMC T cells (not recorded which). These receptors were obtained from a man aged 18 to 69 in good health.

This chain connects TRBV12-3 or TRBV12-4 to TRBJ2-5; TCRdb designates TRBD1, a call that cannot be tested without DNA. The CDR3 is 16 amino acids. CDR3 amino acids: CASTSQGQGIQETQYF.

The chain is built from TRBV19 and TRBJ2-1; TCRdb picks TRBD1, but there is no DNA to check that call. This CDR3 region has 14 residues. The V gene's germline CDR1 is LNHDA and CDR2 SQIVND (reference sequence). This CDR3 is CASSNNRGGGEQFF.

CDR3 residues: CASSYGGITDTQYF. The gene calls are TRBV6-2 or TRBV6-3 and TRBJ2-3; there is no DNA to check the TCRdb D call of TRBD1. Germline assignment: CDR1 MNHEY and CDR2 SVGEGT. The CDR3 is made up of 14 amino acids.

The rearrangement uses TRBV2 and TRBJ2-2; absent DNA, TCRdb's TRBD1 call cannot be checked. The CDR3 sequence is 22 residues long. Germline V gene data show CDR1 as SNHLY and CDR2 as FYNNEI. CDR3 sequence: CASSQTTRIKQGVAAVTGELFF.

V is TRBV20-1 and J is TRBJ1-6; TCRdb proposes TRBD1, but this gene call is untestable without DNA. Germline assignment: CDR1 DFQATT and CDR2 SNEGSKA (reference sequence). CDR3 length equals 14 residues. CDR3 in amino acids: CSAPPAPGSSPLHF.

The rearrangement uses TRBV28 and TRBJ1-4; without DNA, the TCRdb call of TRBD1 cannot be checked. This CDR3 is 19 amino acids long. The germline V gene has CDR1 MDHEN and CDR2 SYDVKM. CDR3 in amino acids: CASSSPFRKQIATNEKLFF.

The V call is TRBV7-2, the J call TRBJ2-7. This CDR3 region has 14 residues. Germline V gene data show CDR1 as SGHTA and CDR2 as FQGNSA. CDR3 amino acids: CASSLARGSYEQYF.

V gene TRBV7-9 combines with J gene TRBJ1-4. Germline CDR1 is SEHNR and CDR2 is FQNEAQ (reference sequence). CDR3 size: 16 residues. The CDR3 here is CASSLSEEGLNEKLFF. The whole variable domain, remainder taken from reference TRBV7-9 and TRBJ1-4, is DTGVSQNPRHKITKRGQNVTFRCDPISEHNRLYWYRQTLGQGPEFLTYFQNEAQLEKSRLLSDRFSAERPKGSFSTLEIQRTEQGDSAMYLCASSLSEEGLNEKLFFGSGTQLSVL.

V and J are TRBV5-5 and TRBJ1-4; the TRBD1 assignment by TCRdb is unverifiable without DNA. Germline V CDR1 and CDR2: SGHKS, YYEKEE (reference sequence). The CDR3 totals 15 residues. The CDR3 spells CASSSETGPNEKLFF. The entire variable domain, with the rest obtained from reference TRBV5-5 and TRBJ1-4, is as follows: DAGVTQSPTHLIKTRGQQVTLRCSPISGHKSVSWYQQVLGQGPQFIFQYYEKEERGRGNFPDRFSARQFPNYSSELNVNALLLGDSALYLCASSSETGPNEKLFFGSGTQLSVL.

V and J are TRBV7-9 and TRBJ2-7; TCRdb proposes TRBD2, but this gene call is untestable without DNA. Germline-derived CDR1 and CDR2 are SEHNR and FQNEAQ (reference sequence). The CDR3 consists of 16 residues. The CDR3 protein is CASSRGGTSGNYEQYF.

The chain carries TRBV27 and TRBJ2-7; checking the TCRdb D call of TRBD1 is not possible without DNA. The CDR3 is made up of 14 amino acids. In germline, CDR1 is MNHEY, CDR2 SMNVEV (reference sequence). CDR3 sequence reads: CASSDRGQGGEQYF.

The CDR3 loop is CSANPVGQGNTGELFF. This chain uses TRBV20-1 with TRBJ2-2; the D call from TCRdb, TRBD1, cannot be confirmed without DNA. Germline CDR1 and CDR2: DFQATT and SNEGSKA (reference sequence). CDR3 length: 16 residues.

This sequence joins TRBV7-9 and TRBJ2-5; TCRdb's D call of TRBD2 is untestable without DNA. From germline, CDR1 is SEHNR and CDR2 FQNEAQ (reference sequence). The CDR3 totals 15 residues. The chain's CDR3 is CASSLGLAGSETQYF.

The chain employs TRBV5-1 and TRBJ2-1. The CDR3 length is 15 residues. The germline CDR1 and CDR2 sequences are SGHRS and YFSETQ. The CDR3 loop reads CASSLAGRAYNEQFF. Looking up the rest from reference TRBV5-1 and TRBJ2-1 gives the full variable domain: KAGVTQTPRYLIKTRGQQVTLSCSPISGHRSVSWYQQTPGQGLQFLFEYFSETQRNKGNFPGRFSGRQFSNSRSEMNVSTLELGDSALYLCASSLAGRAYNEQFFGPGTRLTVL.

This chain connects TRBV6-1 to TRBJ1-5. Germline-derived CDR1 and CDR2 are MNHNS and SASEGT. The CDR3 has 13 amino acids. CDR3 in amino acids: CASSEHHNQPQHF.